Shown below are 21 T cell receptor beta chains from a single sample sequenced in a study of blood T cell repertoires in COVID-19. The data were produced by immunoSEQ multiplex PCR, yet TCRdb's version contains in-frame clones alone and is incomplete. Counted here are over 150,000 clones, around 86% occurring once; the ten biggest clones make up roughly 0.57%. The specimen sequenced was peripheral blood. All receptors come from a man aged 55 to 70 with COVID-19, enrolled during active disease.

The chain uses TRBV30 and TRBJ2-2; the D gene is possibly TRBD1 (8 bases). The germline V and J ends were trimmed by 8 bases and 5 bases, with 18 bases remaining between them. CDR1 and CDR2 (germline): GTSNPN, SVGIG (reference sequence). The CDR3 contains 14 residues. CDR3 coding DNA: TGTGCCCGTCAAGACAGGGGAGGGACCGGGGAGCTGTTTTTT. This codes for CARQDRGGTGELFF.

V usage is TRBV5-1 and J usage is TRBJ2-1; TRBD2 matches 11 bases. Unmatched junction bases numbered 3, after V lost 4 bases and J lost 6 bases. This CDR3 has 14 amino acids. Looked up from germline, CDR1 is SGHRS and CDR2 is YFSETQ. CDR3 loop: CASSPGLAANEQFF. CDR3 sequence (DNA): TGCGCCAGCAGCCCGGGACTAGCGGCCAATGAGCAGTTCTTC.

The chain has TRBV19 and TRBJ2-5, with TRBD1 matching over 9 bases. The junction had 3 bases not matched to a gene; V was cut back by 8 bases and J by 5 bases. The CDR3 sequence is 12 residues long. CDR1 LNHDA and CDR2 SQIVND come from the germline V gene (reference sequence). The chain's CDR3 is CASADRGETQYF. The CDR3 DNA reads as TGTGCCAGTGCGGACAGGGGTGAGACCCAGTACTTC.

The rearrangement uses TRBV6-6 and TRBJ1-1, with D possibly TRBD1 on 6 matching bases. CDR3 size: 14 residues. V gave up 2 bases and J gave up 1 base, with 8 bases separating them. CDR1 MNHNY and CDR2 SVGAGI come from the germline V gene (reference sequence). CDR3 region: CASSYGQTNTEAFF. CDR3 DNA sequence: TGTGCCAGCAGTTACGGACAGACGAACACTGAAGCTTTCTTT.

The chain uses TRBV15 and TRBJ2-1; D is ambiguous. The CDR3 contains 16 residues. CDR1 and CDR2 (germline): LNHNV, YYDKDF (reference sequence). Trimming removed 0 bases at V and 8 bases at J, with 17 bases between. CDR3 in amino acids: CATSRDLRGDSDEQFF. The DNA for the CDR3 is TGTGCCACCAGCAGAGATTTAAGAGGAGATTCCGATGAGCAGTTCTTC.

The V gene is TRBV7-9, the J gene TRBJ2-7; 10 nucleotides align to TRBD1. Trimming removed 0 bases from V and 7 bases from J; junction bases left unmatched: 9. This CDR3 has 16 amino acids. In germline, CDR1 is SEHNR, CDR2 FQNEAQ (reference sequence). CDR3 in amino acids: CASSLAGTGVRREQYF. In DNA, the CDR3 is TGTGCCAGCAGCTTAGCGGGGACAGGGGTTCGTCGGGAGCAGTACTTC.

This clone appeared a single time. The V call is TRBV2, the J call TRBJ2-7; 7 positions agree with TRBD2. Germline V gives CDR1 SNHLY, CDR2 FYNNEI. The CDR3 length is 14 residues. J lost 3 bases, V lost 7 bases, and 9 bases had no gene match. In DNA, the CDR3 is TGTGCCAGCAATGACGGGAGGCTCCTCTACGAGCAGTACTTC. Encoded protein: CASNDGRLLYEQYF.

The chain joins TRBV25-1 to TRBJ2-3; D is perhaps TRBD1 (5 bases). CDR1 and CDR2 from the germline V gene are MGHDK and SYGVNS. The CDR3 spans 14 residues. V lost 5 bases and J 4 bases, leaving 13 bases between the germline ends. The CDR3 region is CASSRQGYSDTQYF. CDR3 nucleotide sequence: TGTGCCAGCAGTCGGCAGGGTTATTCAGATACGCAGTATTTT.

The J gene is TRBJ2-5, the V gene TRBV11-2; maybe TRBD1 (6 bases). V dropped 3 bases and J dropped 5 bases, with 16 bases sitting between them. CDR1 and CDR2 from the germline V gene are SGHAT and FQNNGV. The CDR3 contains 15 residues. CDR3: CASSFQTGNKETQYF. For the CDR3, the DNA is TGTGCCAGCAGCTTCCAAACAGGGAATAAGGAGACCCAGTACTTC.

In DNA form, the CDR3 reads TGTGCCAGCAGTTCGGGCAGCAGGGCCACCGGGGAGCTGTTTTTT. Its protein product is CASSSGSRATGELFF. This chain uses TRBV27 with TRBJ2-2, with a weak D call TRBD1 (5 bases). Germline lookup yields CDR1 MNHEY and CDR2 SMNVEV (reference sequence). The CDR3 has 15 residues. The V end was cut by 4 bases, the J end by 4 bases, with 13 bases between.

The chain combines TRBV10-3 with TRBJ2-7; weak D call: TRBD1 (5 bases). Trimming took off 7 bases at V and 1 base at J, with 11 bases between the two ends. The CDR3 extends over 13 amino acids. CDR1 is ENHRY, CDR2 SYGVKD, per germline. The CDR3 loop is CAIKGRDSYEQYF. In nucleotides, the CDR3 is TGTGCCATCAAGGGCAGGGATTCCTACGAGCAGTACTTC.

This sequence joins TRBV19 and TRBJ1-1; possibly TRBD1 for D (5 bases). The CDR3 runs to 15 residues. Between the trimmed V and J ends, which lost 6 bases and 1 base, there was a span of 15 bases. Germline CDR1 LNHDA, CDR2 SQIVND (reference sequence). In nucleotides, the CDR3 is TGTGCCAGTAGCCCAGGGTACCCAACGAACACTGAAGCTTTCTTT. Protein sequence: CASSPGYPTNTEAFF.

The CDR3, as DNA: TGTGCCAGCAGCACAGGGTGGGCGCAGTATTTT. It codes for CASSTGWAQYF. The rearrangement links TRBV12-3 or TRBV12-4 to TRBJ2-3, with D possibly being TRBD1 (6 bases). V lost 6 bases, J lost 10 bases, and 11 bases lay in between. The CDR3 consists of 11 residues.

V usage is TRBV18 and J usage is TRBJ2-5; D is undetermined. Germline values: CDR1 KGHSH, CDR2 LQKENI. This CDR3 comprises 12 residues. V lost 3 bases and J 4 bases, leaving 6 bases between the germline ends. The CDR3: CASSPRRETQYF. The CDR3 nucleotides are TGTGCCAGCTCACCTCGTAGAGAGACCCAGTACTTC.

This chain connects TRBV7-8 to TRBJ2-5; TRBD2 matches at 12 bases. After removal of 1 base from V and 4 bases from J, the junction contained 4 bases not matched to a gene. Germline lookup yields CDR1 SGHVS and CDR2 FQNEAQ. The CDR3 spans 16 residues. The CDR3 sequence: CASSLGSGLAGETQYF. The CDR3 region has the DNA TGTGCCAGCAGCTTAGGCTCGGGACTAGCGGGAGAGACCCAGTACTTC.

This clone was counted only a few times. The chain is built from TRBV29-1 and TRBJ2-3; D is unresolved. CDR3 length equals 14 residues. V lost 0 bases, J lost 4 bases, and 11 bases lay in between. CDR1 is SQVTM and CDR2 is ANQGSEA in the germline V gene. DNA of the CDR3: TGCAGCGTTGAAGATCTGTCCCGGGCAGATACGCAGTATTTT. Translating it yields CSVEDLSRADTQYF.

This clone was detected a few times. The V gene is TRBV2, the J gene TRBJ2-1; 7 nucleotides line up with TRBD2. The CDR3 totals 15 residues. Unmatched junction bases numbered 10, after V lost 11 bases and J lost 0 bases. CDR1 and CDR2 (germline): SNHLY, FYNNEI. CDR3 amino acids: CASAYSSGSYNEQFF. For the CDR3, the DNA is TGTGCCTCAGCATATTCTAGCGGCTCCTACAATGAGCAGTTCTTC.

The chain joins TRBV5-1 to TRBJ2-7; 8 positions agree with TRBD1. The germline V gene has CDR1 SGHRS and CDR2 YFSETQ. Trimming removed 0 bases from V and 2 bases from J; junction bases left unmatched: 13. The CDR3 consists of 18 residues. DNA of the CDR3: TGCGCCAGCAGCTTGGCCCGGCCGACAGGGGCCCTGGCCTACGAGCAGTACTTC. It codes for CASSLARPTGALAYEQYF.

This clone was seen many times. The chain employs TRBV19 and TRBJ1-3, with 7 bases aligning to TRBD1. Germline values: CDR1 LNHDA, CDR2 SQIVND (reference sequence). The J segment lost 0 bases and the V segment lost 3 bases, leaving 5 bases of the junction unmatched. The CDR3 extends over 16 amino acids. CDR3 in DNA: TGTGCCAGTAGTATGGACAGGTTAACCTCTGGAAACACCATATATTTT. It codes for CASSMDRLTSGNTIYF.

The V gene is TRBV6-5, the J gene TRBJ1-1; D remains ambiguous. V was trimmed by 0 bases and J by 2 bases, leaving 10 bases between them. Looked up from germline, CDR1 is MNHEY and CDR2 is SVGAGI. This CDR3 has 15 amino acids. CDR3 amino acids: CASSYSMSGNTEAFF. CDR3 bases: TGTGCCAGCAGTTACTCGATGTCCGGTAACACTGAAGCTTTCTTT.

The rearrangement uses TRBV5-4 and TRBJ2-5; 11 nucleotides match TRBD2. The CDR3 is 17 residues long. The V gene's germline CDR1 is SGHNT and CDR2 YYREEE (reference sequence). J gave up 5 bases and V 4 bases, and 13 bases lay outside the gene matches. CDR3 region: CASSPTSGGWDWETQYF. Here the CDR3 DNA reads TGTGCCAGCAGCCCTACTAGCGGGGGTTGGGATTGGGAGACCCAGTACTTC. Looking up the rest from reference TRBV5-4 and TRBJ2-5 gives the full variable domain: ETGVTQSPTHLIKTRGQQVTLRCSSQSGHNTVSWYQQALGQGPQFIFQYYREEENGRGNFPPRFSGLQFPNYSSELNVNALELDDSALYLCASSPTSGGWDWETQYFGPGTRLLVL.